The source of this TCR beta chain is a study of blood T cells in healthy people across ages. General study points: Donors of long life had a larger count of naive CD4+ cells and greater diversity than aged donors.

The CDR3 runs to 15 residues. CDR1 MNHEY and CDR2 SMNVEV come from the germline V gene (reference sequence). Primers used in a second PCR of about 6 to 11 cycles were a sample-barcoded 5' primer and a J-beta primer mix. TCRdb passed the 5' RACE reads through MiXCR, listing each CDR3 protein once. The data contain about 970,000 distinct CDR3 sequences, roughly 51% of them singletons. This clonotype has more than one count but fewer than ten. Its antigen remains unidentified. The chain joins TRBV27 to TRBJ2-4, with 9 nucleotides matching TRBD1. TRBJ2-7 explains the end of the DNA better; the J call may be wrong. Material for sequencing was blood. The clonotype comes from a woman aged 55-70 years in good health. The CDR3 loop reads CASSLTGQGHYEQYF. The CDR3 DNA reads as TGTGCCAGCAGTTTGACGGGACAGGGCCACTACGAGCAGTACTTC.